This TCR beta chain stems from a study of blood T cell repertoires in COVID-19. The wider study: PBMCs, B-cell-depleted T cells, or T cells were the source of the cDNA or gDNA that made up the material.

Germline trimming cut 1 base from V and 6 bases from J; bases unmatched to any gene: 8. The CDR3 spans 15 residues. Germline V lookup: CDR1 LGHDT, CDR2 YNNKEL (reference sequence). Some clones are missing from TCRdb's copy, which holds only in-frame ones; the method was immunoSEQ multiplex PCR. Of around 250,000 clones listed, 86% were seen once; the top ten hold about 6%. The V and J genes are TRBV3-1 (or the pseudogene TRBV3-2) and TRBJ1-2, with 7 bases aligning to TRBD1. The sample consisted of peripheral blood. The origin of this receptor is a woman older than 75 with COVID-19, enrolled during active disease. The CDR3 is CASSQGGDRAHGYTF. The CDR3 region has the DNA TGTGCCAGCAGCCAAGGAGGAGACAGGGCTCATGGCTACACCTTC.